This is a list of T cell receptor beta chains from one sample in a study of blood T cells in healthy people across ages. TCRdb analysed the 5' RACE reads with MiXCR anew, one entry per CDR3 protein. The sample contains some 1 million distinct CDR3 sequences, around 43% of which appear only once. Sequencing was carried out using blood. These receptors came from a woman aged 60-70 years in good health. CDR3s include the opening cysteine and the closing phenylalanine or tryptophan. The order of the fields is CDR3 protein, CDR3 DNA, J gene, V gene, clone size, D gene. A D gene is named only where the DNA matches it firmly. Some rows mark clone size as missing; the rest say once, few, many or name a class of expanded clone.

CSGGGGLTEAFF | TGCAGCGGTGGAGGGGGGCTCACTGAAGCTTTCTTT | TRBJ1-1 | TRBV29-1 | many | .
CSAKGAPLKWGNSPLHF | TGCAGTGCTAAGGGGGCCCCGCTAAAGTGGGGCAATTCACCCCTCCACTTT | TRBJ1-6 | TRBV20-1 | . | TRBD1
CASSLRLAGADEQYF | TGTGCCAGCAGCTTACGACTAGCGGGAGCTGACGAGCAGTACTTC | TRBJ2-7 | TRBV11-1 | . | TRBD2
CSATLQGAWQPQHF | TGCAGTGCAACCCTTCAGGGGGCTTGGCAGCCCCAGCATTTT | TRBJ1-5 | TRBV20-1 | many | TRBD1
CASIYRNTEAFF | TGTGCCAGCATCTACCGAAACACTGAAGCTTTCTTT | TRBJ1-1 | TRBV12-3/TRBV12-4 | few | .
CAWRSLAGGLYEQYF | TGTGCCTGGAGATCCCTAGCGGGAGGACTTTACGAGCAGTACTTC | TRBJ2-7 | TRBV30 | few | TRBD2
CSASELAGGYEQYF | TGCAGTGCTAGCGAACTAGCGGGAGGCTACGAGCAGTACTTC | TRBJ2-7 | TRBV20-1 | . | TRBD2
CASKLLQLGIDEQFF | TGTGCCAGCAAGCTACTCCAGCTGGGAATAGATGAGCAGTTCTTC | TRBJ2-1 | TRBV28 | . | .
CASSLRSGQGCYGYTF | TGTGCCAGCAGTTTACGGTCGGGACAGGGCTGCTATGGCTACACCTTC | TRBJ1-2 | TRBV12-3/TRBV12-4 | . | TRBD1
CATQRDPQPEYEQYF | TGTGCCACCCAGAGGGACCCCCAACCTGAATACGAGCAGTACTTC | TRBJ2-7 | TRBV10-3 | . | .
CASSMGSGDTQYF | TGTGCCAGCAGTATGGGGTCGGGAGATACACAGTATTTT | TRBJ2-3 | TRBV6-5 | . | .
CAWSAWNYGYTF | TGTGCCTGGAGTGCCTGGAACTATGGCTACACCTTC | TRBJ1-2 | TRBV30 | . | .
CAGRGETGELFF | TGTGCGGGCAGGGGAGAGACCGGGGAGCTGTTTTTT | TRBJ2-2 | TRBV7-6 | . | .
CASRTKMGEQYF | TGTGCCAGCAGGACGAAAATGGGCGAGCAGTACTTC | TRBJ2-7 | TRBV6-6 | . | .
CATSRGVTSGGNEQYF | TGTGCCACCAGCAGAGGAGTTACTAGCGGGGGGAACGAGCAGTACTTC | TRBJ2-7 | TRBV15 | . | TRBD2
CASGQGVYEQYF | TGTGCCAGCGGACAGGGGGTCTACGAGCAGTACTTC | TRBJ2-7 | TRBV25-1 | few | TRBD1
CASSFQGTAGELFF | TGTGCCAGCAGCTTTCAGGGGACGGCCGGGGAGCTGTTTTTT | TRBJ2-2 | TRBV7-8 | . | .
CASSPTRGENSPLHF | TGTGCCAGCAGCCCAACACGGGGTGAGAATTCACCCCTCCACTTT | TRBJ1-6 | TRBV4-2 | . | .
CASSSSGLREQYF | TGTGCCAGCAGTTCGTCGGGGTTGAGGGAGCAGTACTTC | TRBJ2-7 | TRBV27 | . | .
CASSSSPGTGNNEQFF | TGTGCCAGCAGCTCCAGTCCCGGGACTGGGAACAATGAGCAGTTCTTC | TRBJ2-1 | TRBV7-9 | few | .
CASSLTGIVSYEQYF | TGCGCCAGCAGCTTGACAGGAATCGTCTCCTACGAGCAGTACTTC | TRBJ2-7 | TRBV5-1 | few | .
CASTIGQGPYEQYF | TGTGCCAGCACCATTGGGCAGGGACCCTACGAGCAGTACTTC | TRBJ2-7 | TRBV7-2 | . | .
CASSLGGTGNTIYF | TGTGCCAGCAGTTTGGGGGGAACTGGAAACACCATATATTTT | TRBJ1-3 | TRBV12-3/TRBV12-4 | . | .
CASSLKPGAVTYEQYF | TGTGCCAGCAGTCTCAAACCCGGGGCTGTTACCTACGAGCAGTACTTC | TRBJ2-7 | TRBV27 | few | .
CASSPGDYPYEQYF | TGCGCCAGCAGCCCTGGGGACTATCCCTACGAGCAGTACTTC | TRBJ2-7 | TRBV5-1 | . | TRBD2
CASSWDLAPTYEQYF | TGCGCCAGCAGCTGGGACCTGGCCCCCACCTACGAGCAGTACTTC | TRBJ2-7 | TRBV5-1 | . | .
CASSYSTSAYEQYF | TGTGCCAGCAGTTACTCTACTAGCGCCTACGAGCAGTACTTC | TRBJ2-7 | TRBV6-5 | . | TRBD2
CSASLTSGEYNEQFF | TGCAGTGCTAGCCTTACTAGCGGAGAATACAATGAGCAGTTCTTC | TRBJ2-1 | TRBV20-1 | once | TRBD2
CASSQGVGRTQYF | TGTGCCAGCAGTCAGGGAGTTGGTAGGACCCAGTACTTC | TRBJ2-5 | TRBV12-3/TRBV12-4 | . | .
CASPQEDRRQETQYF | TGTGCCAGCCCTCAGGAGGACAGACGGCAAGAGACCCAGTACTTC | TRBJ2-5 | TRBV21-1 | . | .
CVSTALTDTQYF | TGTGTCAGCACTGCCCTCACAGATACGCAGTATTTT | TRBJ2-3 | TRBV7-9 | . | .
CAGRPGDRVDTQYF | TGTGCCGGCCGCCCCGGGGATCGGGTAGATACGCAGTATTTT | TRBJ2-3 | TRBV12-3/TRBV12-4 | . | .
CASSSRTGNEQFF | TGTGCCAGCAGCTCCAGGACTGGCAATGAGCAGTTCTTC | TRBJ2-1 | TRBV7-3 | . | .
CATSRSPLAGDEQYF | TGTGCCACCAGCAGATCGCCACTGGCGGGAGACGAGCAGTACTTC | TRBJ2-7 | TRBV15 | few | TRBD2
CASSVGSGRTSDTQYF | TGTGCCAGCAGCGTAGGGAGCGGGAGGACCTCAGATACGCAGTATTTT | TRBJ2-3 | TRBV9 | few | TRBD2
CASTEPIAGGPYNEQFF | TGCGCCAGCACCGAACCAATAGCGGGAGGGCCGTACAATGAGCAGTTCTTC | TRBJ2-1 | TRBV5-1 | . | TRBD2
CASSLPSWVGTEAFF | TGTGCCAGCAGTTTACCCTCTTGGGTAGGCACTGAAGCTTTCTTT | TRBJ1-1 | TRBV12-3/TRBV12-4 | . | .
CATTLGRDTEAFF | TGTGCCACCACGTTGGGTCGAGACACTGAAGCTTTCTTT | TRBJ1-1 | TRBV10-3 | . | .